Here is one T cell receptor (beta chain) with its context. The data were obtained in a study of regulatory T cells in long-lasting Graves disease. From germline, CDR1 is SGHTA and CDR2 FQGNSA. V was cut by 0 bases and J by 6 bases, with 6 bases left in between. The length of the CDR3 is 14 residues. iRepertoire HTBI primers and Arm-PCR of CDR3 regions built TCR beta libraries. TCRdb fed the multiplex PCR reads into MiXCR, producing one record per CDR3 protein. The sample records about 470,000 distinct CDR3 sequences, less than 25% being singletons. Sample time point: persistent/refractory GD, antithyroid drugs over 5 years with positive TRAb. Following extraction of RNA from PBMCs, that RNA was used to make the TCR library.

This receptor was taken from a female donor with Graves disease. The chain carries TRBV7-2 and TRBJ2-6; D perhaps matches TRBD1 (5 bases). The material sequenced was peripheral blood mononuclear cells (PBMCs), taken when the disease was refractory, from a patient treated with antithyroid drugs. This CDR3 reads CASSLAGQANVLTF. In DNA form, the CDR3 reads TGTGCCAGCAGCTTAGCGGGGCAGGCCAACGTCCTGACTTTC.